The TCR beta chain described here comes from a study of cytomegalovirus exposure and HLA in healthy donors. Study in general: Among approximately 400 genotyped donors, approximately 80% fell in the Caucasian-associated ancestry cluster.

PCR was performed using 60 Vbeta and 13 Jbeta primers. Per the original data handling: In a later analysis, approximately 80 million unique TCR beta chains included roughly 11 million shared by two or more donors. The data were produced by immunoSEQ multiplex PCR, yet TCRdb's version contains in-frame clones alone and is incomplete. The V and J calls and the clone size are those of that table, but D and trimming were determined from the DNA. The sample holds 100,000 to 150,000 clones, 80% seen once. V lost 5 bases and J lost 5; bases outside the gene matches: 4. The CDR3 length is 13 residues. Per the germline V gene, CDR1 is SGHTA and CDR2 is FQGTGA.

The chain is built from TRBV7-3 and TRBJ2-3, with TRBD1 identical over 7 bases. This receptor was taken from a young man in good health and CMV-seropositive. The sequenced sample consisted of PBMCs. The DNA of the CDR3 is TGTGCCAGCAGCACAGCAGGGGGAGATACGCAGTATTTT. Its protein is CASSTAGGDTQYF.